Listed here is a single TCR beta chain. The target antigen is unknown. Per the germline V gene, CDR1 is SNHLY and CDR2 is FYNNEI. Between the trimmed V and J ends, which lost 1 base and 0 bases, there was a span of 9 bases. CDR3 length: 15 amino acids. This record comes from a study of cytomegalovirus exposure and HLA in healthy donors. Study observations and caveats: A later analysis found that most CMV-associated TCR beta chains appeared HLA-restricted.

The PCR made use of 60 Vbeta and 13 Jbeta primers. TCRdb keeps only in-frame clones here, not all; method: immunoSEQ multiplex PCR. Here the sample spans around 67,000 clones, 55% to 70% being singletons. The receptor comes from a woman between 50 and 59 years old in good health and CMV-seronegative. V gene TRBV2 combines with J gene TRBJ1-1; maybe TRBD1 (5 bases). Material: PBMCs. This CDR3 is CASSEDRGVNTEAFF. The CDR3 coding sequence is TGTGCCAGCAGTGAAGATAGGGGTGTGAACACTGAAGCTTTCTTT.